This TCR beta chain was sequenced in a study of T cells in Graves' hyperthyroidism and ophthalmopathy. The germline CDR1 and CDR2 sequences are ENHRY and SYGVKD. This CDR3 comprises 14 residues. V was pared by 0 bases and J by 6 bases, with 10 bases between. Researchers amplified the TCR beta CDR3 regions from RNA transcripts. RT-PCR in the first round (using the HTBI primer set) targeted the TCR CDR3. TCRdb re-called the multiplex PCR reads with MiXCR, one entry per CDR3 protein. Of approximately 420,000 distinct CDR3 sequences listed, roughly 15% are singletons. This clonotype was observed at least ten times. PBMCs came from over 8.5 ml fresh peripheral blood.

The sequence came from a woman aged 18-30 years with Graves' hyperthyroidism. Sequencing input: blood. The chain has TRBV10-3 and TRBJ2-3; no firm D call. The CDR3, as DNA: TGTGCCATCAGTGAGTCGAAAGGATCGGATACGCAGTATTTT. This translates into CAISESKGSDTQYF.